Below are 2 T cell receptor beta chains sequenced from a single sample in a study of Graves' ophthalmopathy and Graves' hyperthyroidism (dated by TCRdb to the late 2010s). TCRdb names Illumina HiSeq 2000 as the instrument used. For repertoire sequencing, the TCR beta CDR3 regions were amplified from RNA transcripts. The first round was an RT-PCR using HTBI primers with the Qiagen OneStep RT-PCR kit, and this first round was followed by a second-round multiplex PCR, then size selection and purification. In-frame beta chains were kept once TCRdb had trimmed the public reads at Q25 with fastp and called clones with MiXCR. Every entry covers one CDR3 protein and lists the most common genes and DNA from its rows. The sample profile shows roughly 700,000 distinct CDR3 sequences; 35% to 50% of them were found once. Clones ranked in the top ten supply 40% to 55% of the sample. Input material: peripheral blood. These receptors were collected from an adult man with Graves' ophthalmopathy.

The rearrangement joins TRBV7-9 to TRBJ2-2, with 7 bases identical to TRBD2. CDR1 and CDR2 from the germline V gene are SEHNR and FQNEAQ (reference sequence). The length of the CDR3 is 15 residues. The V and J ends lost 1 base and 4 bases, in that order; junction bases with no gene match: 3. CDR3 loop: CASSLVGRGTGELFF. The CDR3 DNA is TGTGCCAGCAGCTTAGTAGGGAGGGGCACCGGGGAGCTGTTTTTT. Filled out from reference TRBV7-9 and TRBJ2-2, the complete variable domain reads DTGVSQNPRHKITKRGQNVTFRCDPISEHNRLYWYRQTLGQGPEFLTYFQNEAQLEKSRLLSDRFSAERPKGSFSTLEIQRTEQGDSAMYLCASSLVGRGTGELFFGEGSRLTVL.

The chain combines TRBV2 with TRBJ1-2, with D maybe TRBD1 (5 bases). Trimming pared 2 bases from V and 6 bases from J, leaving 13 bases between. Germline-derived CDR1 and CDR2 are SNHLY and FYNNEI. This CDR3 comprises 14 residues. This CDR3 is CASSERQGRHGYTF. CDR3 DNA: TGTGCCAGCAGTGAACGGCAGGGTAGGCATGGCTACACCTTC. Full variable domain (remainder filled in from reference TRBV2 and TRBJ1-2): EPEVTQTPSHQVTQMGQEVILRCVPISNHLYFYWYRQILGQKVEFLVSFYNNEISEKSEIFDDQFSVERPDGSNFTLKIRSTKLEDSAMYFCASSERQGRHGYTFGSGTRLTVV.